The next 29 T cell receptor beta chains were all read from a single sample in a study of T cells in tumors after PD-1 blockade. The assay was immunoSEQ multiplex PCR, and TCRdb's table has in-frame clones only and misses some. The sample carries thousands of clones, roughly 80% recorded once. The sequences come from PBMCs, collected after anti-PD-1 therapy. These TCRs come from a human donor with advanced basal cell or squamous cell carcinoma (not recorded which).

V is TRBV19 and J is TRBJ2-5; 8 nucleotides agree with TRBD2. CDR1 is LNHDA, CDR2 SQIVND, per germline (reference sequence). V shed 4 bases, J shed 5 bases, and the junction held 3 bases outside the gene matches. This CDR3 comprises 13 residues. The CDR3 nucleotides are TGTGCCAGTAGTAAACAGCGGGGGGAGACCCAGTACTTC. It codes for CASSKQRGETQYF.

This chain links TRBV2 with TRBJ2-3; D gene ambiguous. Trimming stripped 2 bases from V and 2 bases from J, with 8 bases between. CDR3 length: 14 amino acids. CDR1 SNHLY and CDR2 FYNNEI come from the germline V gene. CDR3: CASSENGLTDTQYF. In DNA form, the CDR3 reads TGTGCCAGCAGTGAAAATGGCCTCACAGATACGCAGTATTTT.

The chain employs TRBV28 and TRBJ2-1; 10 bases agree with TRBD2. In germline, CDR1 is MDHEN, CDR2 SYDVKM. J was trimmed by 6 bases and V by 4 bases; bases with no gene match: 12. The CDR3 contains 17 residues. The CDR3 region is CASSSGTSGGASNEQFF. In DNA form, the CDR3 reads TGTGCCAGCAGTTCGGGCACCAGCGGGGGGGCCTCCAATGAGCAGTTCTTC.

This chain links TRBV7-2 with TRBJ1-5; TRBD1 matches 8 bases. This CDR3 spans 15 amino acids. Germline CDR1 reads SGHTA; CDR2 reads FQGNSA. J lost 6 bases, V lost 5 bases, and 9 bases had no gene match. The CDR3 is CASSPRQGAAQPQHF. Written as DNA, the CDR3 is TGTGCCAGCAGCCCACGCCAGGGGGCTGCTCAGCCCCAGCATTTT.

The chain combines TRBV2 with TRBJ2-7; 7 bases map to TRBD2. This CDR3 has 14 amino acids. Germline loops: CDR1 SNHLY, CDR2 FYNNEI. V was clipped by 1 base and J by 4 bases; unmatched bases: 4. The CDR3 DNA is TGTGCCAGCAGTGAAGGTGGGGAGGGGTACGAGCAGTACTTC. It codes for CASSEGGEGYEQYF.

This sequence joins TRBV28 and TRBJ2-2; 10 nucleotides align to TRBD1. This CDR3 comprises 15 residues. The trim removed 5 bases at V and 10 bases at J, leaving 10 bases unmatched. Germline CDR1 MDHEN, CDR2 SYDVKM. For the CDR3, the DNA is TGTGCCAGCAGTCTAGGGGGACAGGGGTCGGAGGAGCTGTTTTTT. Amino acid sequence: CASSLGGQGSEELFF.

The V gene is TRBV27, the J gene TRBJ1-6; D remains unclear. Germline assignment: CDR1 MNHEY and CDR2 SMNVEV (reference sequence). Trimming cost V 7 bases and J 9 bases, with 16 bases left between them. The CDR3 spans 14 residues. The CDR3 here is CASTPSRGFSPLHF. In DNA, the CDR3 is TGTGCCAGCACCCCCAGTAGAGGATTTTCACCCCTCCACTTT.

This chain connects TRBV30 to TRBJ1-6; TRBD1 matches 7 bases. Germline lookup yields CDR1 GTSNPN and CDR2 SVGIG (reference sequence). J gave up 7 bases and V 0 bases, and 0 bases lay outside the gene matches. CDR3 length: 13 residues. The CDR3 sequence is CAWSVGQNSPLHF. CDR3 DNA sequence: TGTGCCTGGAGTGTGGGACAGAATTCACCCCTCCACTTT.

The chain employs TRBV18 and TRBJ2-7; TRBD2 matches 10 bases. The CDR3 totals 17 residues. Germline V gene lookup returns CDR1 KGHSH and CDR2 LQKENI. J gave up 0 bases and V 1 base, and 6 bases lay outside the gene matches. In nucleotides, the CDR3 is TGTGCCAGCTCACCACGGGAGCGGGGGGGTTTCTCCTACGAGCAGTACTTC. Protein product: CASSPRERGGFSYEQYF. Supplemented by reference TRBV18 and TRBJ2-7, the full variable domain reads NAGVMQNPRHLVRRRGQEARLRCSPMKGHSHVYWYRQLPEEGLKFMVYLQKENIIDESGMPKERFSAEFPKEGPSILRIQQVVRGDSAAYFCASSPRERGGFSYEQYFGPGTRLTVT.

The chain links TRBV2 to TRBJ1-2, with 9 bases fitting TRBD1. Germline CDR1 reads SNHLY; CDR2 reads FYNNEI. This CDR3 comprises 15 residues. Trimming at V came to 3 bases and at J to 7 bases, leaving 9 bases not matched to a gene. Here the CDR3 reads CASSDCPGQGCGYTF. As DNA, the CDR3 is TGTGCCAGCAGTGATTGCCCGGGACAGGGTTGTGGCTACACCTTC.

This clone was seen more than once but under ten times. V usage is TRBV4-3 and J usage is TRBJ1-1; D gene ambiguous. Germline loops: CDR1 LGHNA, CDR2 YSLEER. This CDR3 is built from 12 residues. Trimming stripped 4 bases from V and 5 bases from J, with 8 bases between. This chain's CDR3 is CASSRERTEAFF. CDR3 coding DNA: TGCGCCAGCAGCCGGGAAAGAACTGAAGCTTTCTTT.

This chain links TRBV7-2 with TRBJ2-7; D is unresolved. The V and J ends lost 0 bases and 3 bases respectively, with 6 bases between them. The CDR3 runs to 13 residues. CDR1 is SGHTA and CDR2 is FQGNSA in the germline V gene. CDR3: CASSLAPGYEQYF. CDR3 in DNA: TGTGCCAGCAGCTTAGCGCCGGGCTACGAGCAGTACTTC.

The chain is built from TRBV19 and TRBJ1-5, with TRBD1 as a possible D gene (6 bases). The CDR3 runs 16 residues. The germline V gene has CDR1 LNHDA and CDR2 SQIVND (reference sequence). V shed 2 bases and J shed 5 bases, with 16 bases lying between them. CDR3 sequence (DNA): TGTGCCAGTAGTATACTCTTCCGGGGGCAGGATCAGCCCCAGCATTTT. This codes for CASSILFRGQDQPQHF.

The chain joins TRBV7-6 to TRBJ2-3; possible D gene TRBD2, 5 bases. In germline, CDR1 is SGHVS, CDR2 FNYEAQ. This CDR3 comprises 12 residues. The CDR3 DNA reads as TGTGCATCGGCAGGAGGCGCAGATACGCAGTATTTT. Translating it yields CASAGGADTQYF.

The chain joins TRBV6-2 or TRBV6-3 to TRBJ1-6; no reliable D call. The V gene's germline CDR1 is MNHEY and CDR2 SVGEGT. The ends were cut back, 5 bases at V and 16 bases at J, with 15 bases in the middle. This CDR3 has 12 residues. The CDR3 region is CASSGSGSGLHF. DNA for the CDR3: TGTGCCAGCAGTGGTTCCGGGTCTGGGCTCCACTTT.

The V call is TRBV29-1, the J call TRBJ2-3, with 9 bases aligning to TRBD2. Germline V gene data show CDR1 as SQVTM and CDR2 as ANQGSEA. The CDR3 is 13 residues long. V shed 8 bases and J 3 bases; nucleotides not matched to a gene: 6. The CDR3 DNA reads TGCAGCTGGGCGGGGGGGCGGACAGATACGCAGTATTTT. Translating gives CSWAGGRTDTQYF.

This clone has just a few counts. V is TRBV27 and J is TRBJ2-3; no clear D. The CDR3 contains 13 residues. V lost 3 bases and J lost 0, with 4 bases in between. Germline CDR1 is MNHEY and CDR2 is SMNVEV (reference sequence). CDR3 protein: CASSLGSTDTQYF. The CDR3 DNA reads as TGTGCCAGCAGTTTGGGCAGCACAGATACGCAGTATTTT.

V is TRBV5-1 and J is TRBJ1-1; no clear D gene. The CDR3 spans 13 residues. Looked up from germline, CDR1 is SGHRS and CDR2 is YFSETQ. V was trimmed by 4 bases and J by 5 bases, leaving 12 bases between them. The CDR3, as DNA: TGCGCCAGCAGCCGATGGGGTGGGACTGAAGCTTTCTTT. It yields the protein CASSRWGGTEAFF.

This clone was observed a handful of times. V is TRBV5-1 and J is TRBJ1-1, with 7 bases fitting TRBD1. After removal of 4 bases from V and 0 bases from J, the junction contained 6 bases not matched to a gene. Germline loops: CDR1 SGHRS, CDR2 YFSETQ. This CDR3 is built from 15 residues. The CDR3 loop reads CASSPKGALNTEAFF. For the CDR3, the DNA is TGCGCCAGCAGCCCAAAGGGGGCCTTGAACACTGAAGCTTTCTTT.

The CDR3 spells CAISEQDRGKTEAFF. As DNA, the CDR3 is TGTGCCATCAGTGAGCAGGACAGGGGTAAAACTGAAGCTTTCTTT. The gene calls are TRBV10-3 and TRBJ1-1; the match to TRBD1 covers 9 bases. V lost 2 bases and J lost 5; bases outside the gene matches: 6. The germline V gene encodes CDR1 ENHRY and CDR2 SYGVKD. The CDR3 sequence is 15 residues long.

This rearrangement joins TRBV19 to TRBJ2-6; the D gene is possibly TRBD2 (7 bases). The CDR3 has 16 amino acids. The germline V and J ends were trimmed by 8 bases and 3 bases, with 17 bases remaining between them. Germline CDR1 is LNHDA and CDR2 is SQIVND (reference sequence). The DNA for the CDR3 is TGTGCCAGTGGGAGGGGGAGTTGGGATGGGGCCAACGTCCTGACTTTC. Translating gives CASGRGSWDGANVLTF.

This sequence joins TRBV5-1 and TRBJ2-7; no firm D call. CDR3 length: 14 residues. Between the trimmed V and J ends, which lost 0 bases and 0 bases, there was a span of 7 bases. Germline V gene lookup returns CDR1 SGHRS and CDR2 YFSETQ. DNA of the CDR3: TGCGCCAGCAGCTTGGAACGAAGCTCCTACGAGCAGTACTTC. Translating it yields CASSLERSSYEQYF.

The genes are TRBV7-2 and TRBJ2-5; no reliable D call. The CDR3 sequence is 13 residues long. Trimming took 5 bases from V and 1 from J, leaving 8 bases between them. The germline V gene has CDR1 SGHTA and CDR2 FQGNSA. The CDR3 is CASSARSQETQYF. In DNA form, the CDR3 reads TGTGCCAGCAGCGCCAGGAGCCAAGAGACCCAGTACTTC.

Written as DNA, the CDR3 is TGTGCCAGCAGTTATCTTCAGGGGGCCAATGTCTATGGCTACACCTTC. It encodes CASSYLQGANVYGYTF. This chain joins TRBV6-2 or TRBV6-3 and TRBJ1-2; 8 bases are shared with TRBD1. After removal of 3 bases from V and 4 bases from J, the junction contained 10 bases not matched to a gene. The CDR3 has 16 residues. CDR1 and CDR2 from the germline V gene are MNHEY and SVGEGT.

This clone was recorded only once. V usage is TRBV28 and J usage is TRBJ2-7, with no clear D. V shed 8 bases and J shed 0 bases, with 11 bases lying between them. The germline gives CDR1 MDHEN, CDR2 SYDVKM. The CDR3 consists of 13 residues. CDR3 nucleotides: TGTGCCAGCGATTCCCCAAGCTCCTACGAGCAGTACTTC. Residues: CASDSPSSYEQYF.

The chain couples TRBV19 to TRBJ1-4; D ambiguous. The germline V gene has CDR1 LNHDA and CDR2 SQIVND (reference sequence). The CDR3 consists of 13 residues. V was trimmed by 6 bases and J by 7 bases, leaving 12 bases between them. The CDR3 is CASSGSWGEKLFF. The CDR3 nucleotides are TGTGCCAGTAGCGGCAGCTGGGGTGAAAAACTGTTTTTT.

This chain uses TRBV28 with TRBJ2-1; 8 bases are shared with TRBD2. Germline CDR1 MDHEN, CDR2 SYDVKM. V gave up 1 base and J gave up 9 bases; unmatched junction bases: 11. The CDR3 is 16 residues long. CDR3 coding DNA: TGTGCCAGCAGTTTATTCCGGGGGGGGCTGATCCGTGAGCAGTTCTTC. Its protein is CASSLFRGGLIREQFF.

This chain uses TRBV5-4 with TRBJ2-1; D unclear. The V end lost 0 bases, the J end lost 0 bases, and 13 bases lay between the germline ends. The CDR3 has 17 amino acids. The germline V gene encodes CDR1 SGHNT and CDR2 YYREEE (reference sequence). This CDR3 reads CASSLANLISSYNEQFF. For the CDR3, the DNA is TGTGCCAGCAGCTTGGCTAACCTGATCAGCTCCTACAATGAGCAGTTCTTC.

The chain combines TRBV5-6 with TRBJ1-3; no firm D call. This CDR3 has 15 amino acids. CDR1 and CDR2 from the germline V gene are SGHDT and YYEEEE. Trimming took 4 bases from V and 4 from J, leaving 15 bases between them. CDR3 nucleotide sequence: TGTGCCAGCAGCCTCGAGGAGACCGGGGGAAACACCATATATTTT. Translating it yields CASSLEETGGNTIYF.